This T cell receptor (beta chain) is from a study of blood T cell repertoires in COVID-19 (dated by TCRdb to 2018 to 2021). For the study in its entirety: Samples from collaborators originated in the United States, Italy and Spain and spanned both the acute and convalescent phases of COVID-19. The material from the prospective study consisted of cDNA or gDNA derived from T cells, B-cell-depleted T cells, or PBMCs. The dataset comprised deeply sampled blood TCRbeta repertoires from subjects exposed to, actively infected with, or recovered from COVID-19. The repertoires were made available in a free public database intended to serve as a resource for research on the immune response to SARS-CoV-2. Samples came from the ongoing ImmuneRACE study (first 160 participants) plus 1,254 subjects from 6 global collaborators. Sample metadata almost always included a de-identified subject ID, COVID-19 status, age in years and sex. Where HLA class I and class II types were available, the types were taken from metadata supplied by the sample provider, not from assay-based typing. Study-wide conclusions, independent of this receptor: Clinical and demographic metadata were provided uncurated, with the amount varying by source and participant.

The immunoSEQ Assay, a bias-controlled multiplex PCR, was used to amplify TCRbeta CDR3 regions from genomic DNA. Per the source publication's procedure: Nucleated cell counts per sample were estimated from amplification of reference gene primers within the assay. Sequence reads were collapsed and filtered to measure the absolute abundance of every unique TCRbeta CDR3 rearrangement. For each sample, productive Simpson clonality was calculated by taking the square root of Simpson's diversity index across productive rearrangements. What TCRdb holds here is the immuneACCESS table cut down to in-frame rearrangements. Part of the clones is not present; checked against another copy, under half of the missing clones reflect an unresolved V gene, and the others are unexplained. From that table come the V and J calls and clone size; the DNA was used to work out D and trimming. For this sample the table gives hundreds of thousands of clones, of which around nine tenths were detected only once. Around 1.5% of the sample is in the top ten clones.

Samples from volunteer blood donors who had recovered from COVID-19 were contributed by a second Seattle source. Collaborating institutions collected whole blood in K2EDTA tubes following their own protocols. For TCRbeta analysis, collaborators shipped samples as frozen whole blood, isolated PBMCs, or DNA extracted from either of those sample types. A note on this clone: Its binding antigen is unknown. Base quality data are lacking; no much larger clone is found one base away.

CDR1 and CDR2 were assigned from the germline V gene as MNHEY and SVGAGI. CDR3 length: 14 amino acids, cysteine to phenylalanine. Of all the DNA, just the CDR3 is kept, 42 bases in frame from base 1. V is cut by 5 bases and J by 5 bases, and the space between the germline ends is 14 bases. The chain is encoded by TRBV6-5 joined to TRBJ2-3, and the D gene may be TRBD2, 6 bases matching. The receptor was derived from an older woman who had recovered from COVID-19. Sequences were obtained from peripheral blood. CDR3 reads: CASSTALAGDTQYF. The nucleotide sequence reads as follows: TGTGCCAGCAGTACAGCACTAGCCGGAGATACGCAGTATTTT.